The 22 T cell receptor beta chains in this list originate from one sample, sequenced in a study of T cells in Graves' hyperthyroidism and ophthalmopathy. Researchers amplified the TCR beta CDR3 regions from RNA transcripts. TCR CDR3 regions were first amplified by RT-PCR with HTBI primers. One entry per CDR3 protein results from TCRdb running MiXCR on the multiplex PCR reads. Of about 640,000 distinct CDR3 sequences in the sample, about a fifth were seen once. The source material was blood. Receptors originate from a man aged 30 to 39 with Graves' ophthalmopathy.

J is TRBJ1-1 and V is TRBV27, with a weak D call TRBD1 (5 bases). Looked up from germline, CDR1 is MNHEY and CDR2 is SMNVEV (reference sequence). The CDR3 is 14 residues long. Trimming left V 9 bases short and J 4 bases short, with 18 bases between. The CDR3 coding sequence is TGTGCCAGTAAAGACATTGGGGCGGTCACTGAAGCTTTCTTT. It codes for CASKDIGAVTEAFF.

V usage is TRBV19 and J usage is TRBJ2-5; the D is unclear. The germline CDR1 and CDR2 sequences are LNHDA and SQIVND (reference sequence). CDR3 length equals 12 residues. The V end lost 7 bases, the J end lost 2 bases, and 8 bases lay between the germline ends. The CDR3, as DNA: TGTGCCAGTATGGGCGAACAAGAGACCCAGTACTTC. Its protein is CASMGEQETQYF. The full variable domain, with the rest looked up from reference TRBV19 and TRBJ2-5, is DGGITQSPKYLFRKEGQNVTLSCEQNLNHDAMYWYRQDPGQGLRLIYYSQIVNDFQKGDIAEGYSVSREKKESFPLTVTSAQKNPTAFYLCASMGEQETQYFGPGTRLLVL.

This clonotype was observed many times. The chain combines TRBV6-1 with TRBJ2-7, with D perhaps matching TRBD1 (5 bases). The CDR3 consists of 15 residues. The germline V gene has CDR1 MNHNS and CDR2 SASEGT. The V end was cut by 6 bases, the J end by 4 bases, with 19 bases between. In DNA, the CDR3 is TGTGCCAGCAGATTCACGGGCCAGGGCAGTTACGAGCAGTACTTC. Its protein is CASRFTGQGSYEQYF.

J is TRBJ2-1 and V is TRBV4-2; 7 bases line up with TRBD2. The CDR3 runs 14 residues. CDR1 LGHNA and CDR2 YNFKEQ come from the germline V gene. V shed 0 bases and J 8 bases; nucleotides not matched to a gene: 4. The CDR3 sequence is CASSQELARDEQFF. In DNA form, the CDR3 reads TGTGCCAGCAGCCAAGAACTAGCGAGGGATGAGCAGTTCTTC.

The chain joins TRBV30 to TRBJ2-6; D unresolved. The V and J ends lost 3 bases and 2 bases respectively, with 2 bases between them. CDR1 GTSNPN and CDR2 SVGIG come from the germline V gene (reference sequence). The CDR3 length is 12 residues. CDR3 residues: CAWRPGANVLTF. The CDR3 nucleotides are TGTGCCTGGAGACCTGGGGCCAACGTCCTGACTTTC.

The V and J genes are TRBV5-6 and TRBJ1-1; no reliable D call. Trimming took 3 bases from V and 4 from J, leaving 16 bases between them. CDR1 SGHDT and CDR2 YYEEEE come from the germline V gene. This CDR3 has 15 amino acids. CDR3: CASSSPRPKSTEAFF. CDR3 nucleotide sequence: TGTGCCAGCAGCTCCCCCCGACCCAAATCCACTGAAGCTTTCTTT.

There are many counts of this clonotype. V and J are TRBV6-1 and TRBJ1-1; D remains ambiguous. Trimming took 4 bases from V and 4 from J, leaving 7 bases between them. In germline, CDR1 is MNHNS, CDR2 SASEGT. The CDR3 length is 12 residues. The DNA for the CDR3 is TGTGCCAGCAGTGCTTATGGCACTGAAGCTTTCTTT. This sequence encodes CASSAYGTEAFF.

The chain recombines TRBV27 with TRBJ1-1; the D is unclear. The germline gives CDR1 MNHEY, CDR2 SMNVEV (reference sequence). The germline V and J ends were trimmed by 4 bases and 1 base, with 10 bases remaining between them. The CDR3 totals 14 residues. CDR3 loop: CASSWVGGNTEAFF. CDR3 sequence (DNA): TGTGCCAGCAGTTGGGTCGGAGGGAACACTGAAGCTTTCTTT.

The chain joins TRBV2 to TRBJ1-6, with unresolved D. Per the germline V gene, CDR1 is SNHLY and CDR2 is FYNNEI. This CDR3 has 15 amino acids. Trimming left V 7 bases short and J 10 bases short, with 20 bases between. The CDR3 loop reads CASTPSMAVKSPLHF. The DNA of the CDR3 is TGTGCCAGCACCCCCTCAATGGCAGTAAAGTCACCCCTCCACTTT.

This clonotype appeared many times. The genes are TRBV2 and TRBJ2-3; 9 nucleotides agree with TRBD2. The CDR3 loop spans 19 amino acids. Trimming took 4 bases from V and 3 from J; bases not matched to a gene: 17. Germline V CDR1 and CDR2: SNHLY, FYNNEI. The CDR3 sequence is CASSATAPYSGRTTDTQYF. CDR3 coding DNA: TGTGCCAGCAGTGCAACCGCACCCTATAGCGGGAGAACGACAGATACGCAGTATTTT.

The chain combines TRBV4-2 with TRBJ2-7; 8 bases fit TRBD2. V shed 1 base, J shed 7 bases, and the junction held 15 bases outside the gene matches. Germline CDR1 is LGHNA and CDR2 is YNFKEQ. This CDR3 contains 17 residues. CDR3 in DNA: TGTGCCAGCAGCCAAGGCCAAGCGGGAGTGGGCTTTGGTGAGCAGTACTTC. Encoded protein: CASSQGQAGVGFGEQYF.

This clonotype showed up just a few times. CDR3 loop: CASSYSWDRRNEQYF. Written as DNA, the CDR3 is TGTGCCAGCAGTTACTCCTGGGACAGGCGCAACGAGCAGTACTTC. The chain combines TRBV6-2 or TRBV6-3 with TRBJ2-7; TRBD1 matches 8 bases. This CDR3 region has 15 residues. Trimming at V came to 0 bases and at J to 5 bases, leaving 6 bases not matched to a gene. Germline CDR1 reads MNHEY; CDR2 reads SVGEGT.

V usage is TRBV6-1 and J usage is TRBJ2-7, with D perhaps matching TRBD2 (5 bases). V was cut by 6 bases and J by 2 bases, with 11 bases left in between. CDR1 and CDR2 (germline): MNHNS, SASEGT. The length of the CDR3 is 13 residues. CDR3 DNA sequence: TGTGCCAGCAGCATTACCGGGGCCTACGAGCAGTACTTC. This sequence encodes CASSITGAYEQYF.

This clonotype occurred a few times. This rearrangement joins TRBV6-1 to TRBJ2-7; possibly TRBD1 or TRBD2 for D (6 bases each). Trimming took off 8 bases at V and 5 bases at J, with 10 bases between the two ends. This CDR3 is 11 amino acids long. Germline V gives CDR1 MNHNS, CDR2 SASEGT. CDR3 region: CASVGGNEQYF. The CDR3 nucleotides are TGTGCCAGCGTCGGGGGCAACGAGCAGTACTTC.

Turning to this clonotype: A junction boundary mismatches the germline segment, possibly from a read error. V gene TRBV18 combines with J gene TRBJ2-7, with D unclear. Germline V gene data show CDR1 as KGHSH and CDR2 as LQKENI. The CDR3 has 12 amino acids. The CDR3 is CASSPTLYEQHF. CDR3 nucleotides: TGTGCCAGCTCACCCACGCTGTACGAGCAGCACTTC.

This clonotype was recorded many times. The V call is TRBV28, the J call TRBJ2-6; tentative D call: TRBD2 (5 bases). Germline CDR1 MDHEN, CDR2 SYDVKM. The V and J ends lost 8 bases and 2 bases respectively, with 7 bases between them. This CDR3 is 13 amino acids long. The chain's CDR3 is CASERAGANVLTF. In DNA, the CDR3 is TGTGCCAGCGAGAGGGCTGGGGCCAACGTCCTGACTTTC.

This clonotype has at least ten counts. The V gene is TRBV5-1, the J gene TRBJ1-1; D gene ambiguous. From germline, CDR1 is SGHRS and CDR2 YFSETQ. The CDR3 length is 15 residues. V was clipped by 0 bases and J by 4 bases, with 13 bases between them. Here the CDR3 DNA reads TGCGCCAGCAGCTTGGCAAGTGCGACGAGCACTGAAGCTTTCTTT. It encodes CASSLASATSTEAFF. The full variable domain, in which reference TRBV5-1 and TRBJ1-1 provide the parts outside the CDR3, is KAGVTQTPRYLIKTRGQQVTLSCSPISGHRSVSWYQQTPGQGLQFLFEYFSETQRNKGNFPGRFSGRQFSNSRSEMNVSTLELGDSALYLCASSLASATSTEAFFGQGTRLTVV.

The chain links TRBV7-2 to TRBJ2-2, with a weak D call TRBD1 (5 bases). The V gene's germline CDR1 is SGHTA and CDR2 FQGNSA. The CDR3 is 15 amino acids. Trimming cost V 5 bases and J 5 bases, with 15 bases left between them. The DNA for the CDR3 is TGTGCCAGCAGCATTCAGGGTTTAGATACCGGGGAGCTGTTTTTT. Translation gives CASSIQGLDTGELFF. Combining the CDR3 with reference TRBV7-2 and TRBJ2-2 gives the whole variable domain GAGVSQSPSNKVTEKGKDVELRCDPISGHTALYWYRQSLGQGLEFLIYFQGNSAPDKSGLPSDRFSAERTGGSVSTLTIQRTQQEDSAVYLCASSIQGLDTGELFFGEGSRLTVL.

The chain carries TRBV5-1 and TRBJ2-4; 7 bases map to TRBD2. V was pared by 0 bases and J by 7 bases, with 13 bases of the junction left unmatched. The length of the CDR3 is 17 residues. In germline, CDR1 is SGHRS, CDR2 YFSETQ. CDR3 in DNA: TGCGCCAGCAGCTTGGAAGTATCGGCGGGAGCAGGGAACATTCAGTACTTC. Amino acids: CASSLEVSAGAGNIQYF.

Written as DNA, the CDR3 is TGTGCCACCAGCAGAGATTTTAGGCCTTTTATGCGGGAGGGGGAGGCACGCACAGATACGCAGTATTTT. This translates into CATSRDFRPFMREGEARTDTQYF. This chain links TRBV15 with TRBJ2-3, with 9 bases identical to TRBD2. V lost 0 bases, J lost 1 base, and 23 bases stayed unmatched. The CDR3 has 23 amino acids. CDR1 and CDR2 (germline): LNHNV, YYDKDF (reference sequence). Based on the CDR3 plus reference TRBV15 and TRBJ2-3, the full variable domain is DAMVIQNPRYQVTQFGKPVTLSCSQTLNHNVMYWYQQKSSQAPKLLFHYYDKDFNNEADTPDNFQSRRPNTSFCFLDIRSPGLGDTAMYLCATSRDFRPFMREGEARTDTQYFGPGTRLTVL.

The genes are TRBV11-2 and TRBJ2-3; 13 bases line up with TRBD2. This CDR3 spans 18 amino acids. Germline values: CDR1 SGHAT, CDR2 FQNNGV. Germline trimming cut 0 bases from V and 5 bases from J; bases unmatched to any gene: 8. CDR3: CASSLEWTSGRLGDTQYF. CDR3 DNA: TGTGCCAGCAGCTTAGAGTGGACTAGCGGGAGATTAGGAGATACGCAGTATTTT. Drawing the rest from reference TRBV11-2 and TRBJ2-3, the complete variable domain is EAGVAQSPRYKIIEKRQSVAFWCNPISGHATLYWYQQILGQGPKLLIQFQNNGVVDDSQLPKDRFSAERLKGVDSTLKIQPAKLEDSAVYLCASSLEWTSGRLGDTQYFGPGTRLTVL.

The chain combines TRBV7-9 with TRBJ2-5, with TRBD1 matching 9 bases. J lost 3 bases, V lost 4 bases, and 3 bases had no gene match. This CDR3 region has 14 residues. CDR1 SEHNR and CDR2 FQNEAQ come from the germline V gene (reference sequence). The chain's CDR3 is CASSSRTGEETQYF. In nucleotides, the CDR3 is TGTGCCAGCAGCTCCCGGACAGGGGAAGAGACCCAGTACTTC.